The 15 T cell receptor beta chains listed next were all sequenced from one sample in a study of blood T cell repertoires in COVID-19. Only in-frame clones appear in the TCRdb table, and some are missing; sequencing was by immunoSEQ multiplex PCR. This table holds 140,000 to 150,000 clones, 80% to 90% found once. Material for sequencing was peripheral blood. Source of these receptors: a woman aged 60-70 years with COVID-19, enrolled during active disease.

The chain links TRBV11-2 to TRBJ2-7; possibly TRBD1 for D (5 bases). Deletions cut 3 bases from V and 4 bases from J, with 19 bases between. The germline V gene encodes CDR1 SGHAT and CDR2 FQNNGV. This CDR3 is 16 amino acids long. As DNA, the CDR3 is TGTGCCAGCAGCTTCAATCCAGGGCAAAAGGGTTACGAGCAGTACTTC. Its translation: CASSFNPGQKGYEQYF.

The genes are TRBV6-5 and TRBJ1-3; no clear D. CDR3 length: 12 amino acids. Germline V lookup: CDR1 MNHEY, CDR2 SVGAGI. The ends were cut back, 7 bases at V and 3 bases at J, with 7 bases in the middle. The CDR3 here is CASNGDGNTIYF. The DNA for the CDR3 is TGTGCCAGCAACGGGGATGGAAACACCATATATTTT.

This rearrangement joins TRBV11-1 to TRBJ1-1; possible D gene TRBD1, 6 bases. From germline, CDR1 is SGHAT and CDR2 FQDESV (reference sequence). This CDR3 spans 14 amino acids. Trimming cost V 6 bases and J 1 base, with 12 bases left between them. DNA for the CDR3: TGTGCCAGCAGGCGCCAGGGGCGGAACACTGAAGCTTTCTTT. This translates into CASRRQGRNTEAFF.

The chain has TRBV6-5 and TRBJ2-3, with TRBD2 matching over 7 bases. After removal of 2 bases from V and 0 bases from J, the junction contained 2 bases not matched to a gene. From germline, CDR1 is MNHEY and CDR2 SVGAGI. The CDR3 spans 15 residues. CDR3 protein: CASSYRGLSTDTQYF. Here the CDR3 DNA reads TGTGCCAGCAGTTACAGGGGACTAAGCACAGATACGCAGTATTTT.

Points on this clone: Within the sample, other DNA sequences also encode this same CDR3. The chain couples TRBV7-3 to TRBJ1-2, with 8 nucleotides matching TRBD1. V shed 5 bases and J 5 bases; nucleotides not matched to a gene: 4. This CDR3 comprises 13 residues. Per germline, CDR1 SGHTA and CDR2 FQGTGA. The CDR3 DNA is TGTGCCAGCAGCCCCGGGACAGGTTATGGCTACACCTTC. Translating gives CASSPGTGYGYTF.

This chain joins TRBV5-1 and TRBJ2-3; D is unresolved. CDR3 size: 14 residues. Germline V gene sequence: CDR1 SGHRS, CDR2 YFSETQ. Trimming shortened V by 1 base and J by 2 bases, and 8 bases separated the two germline ends. CDR3 amino acids: CASSLSVSTDTQYF. The CDR3 region has the DNA TGCGCCAGCAGCTTGTCAGTTTCCACAGATACGCAGTATTTT.

This rearrangement joins TRBV5-1 to TRBJ2-2; TRBD1 matches at 10 bases. The CDR3 runs to 16 residues. Germline V gene sequence: CDR1 SGHRS, CDR2 YFSETQ. Losses at the gene ends were 4 bases for V and 1 base for J; bases not matched to a gene: 4. DNA of the CDR3: TGCGCCAGCAGCCGCGGACAGGGGGGGAACACCGGGGAGCTGTTTTTT. This encodes CASSRGQGGNTGELFF. The full variable domain, rest sourced from reference TRBV5-1 and TRBJ2-2, is KAGVTQTPRYLIKTRGQQVTLSCSPISGHRSVSWYQQTPGQGLQFLFEYFSETQRNKGNFPGRFSGRQFSNSRSEMNVSTLELGDSALYLCASSRGQGGNTGELFFGEGSRLTVL.

The chain has TRBV5-4 and TRBJ1-5, with D possibly matching TRBD1 (5 bases). The CDR3 is made up of 14 amino acids. Germline assignment: CDR1 SGHNT and CDR2 YYREEE (reference sequence). The V end lost 3 bases, the J end lost 7 bases, and 14 bases lay between the germline ends. Here the CDR3 reads CASSSRVCLQPQHF. The CDR3 DNA is TGTGCCAGCAGCTCCAGGGTTTGTTTGCAGCCCCAGCATTTT.

The chain is built from TRBV5-4 and TRBJ2-3; D not resolved. Trimming pared 1 base from V and 0 bases from J, leaving 3 bases between. CDR3 length: 13 residues. Germline V gene data show CDR1 as SGHNT and CDR2 as YYREEE (reference sequence). The CDR3 sequence: CASSLSSTDTQYF. The CDR3 nucleotides read TGTGCCAGCAGCTTGTCTAGCACAGATACGCAGTATTTT.

The J gene is TRBJ1-2, the V gene TRBV11-2; D may be TRBD1 (5 bases). The CDR3 covers 13 residues. V lost 0 bases and J lost 4, with 6 bases in between. Germline CDR1 SGHAT, CDR2 FQNNGV. The CDR3 bases are TGTGCCAGCAGCTTAGACAGGGCCTATGGCTACACCTTC. It translates to CASSLDRAYGYTF.

The chain uses TRBV5-1 and TRBJ2-2, with D hard to call. Germline V lookup: CDR1 SGHRS, CDR2 YFSETQ. CDR3 length equals 15 residues. V was pared by 4 bases and J by 0 bases, with 10 bases between. Here the CDR3 reads CASSPQWSNTGELFF. CDR3 sequence (DNA): TGCGCCAGCAGCCCACAATGGTCGAACACCGGGGAGCTGTTTTTT.

This sequence joins TRBV3-1 (or the pseudogene TRBV3-2) and TRBJ1-2; the match to TRBD1 covers 9 bases. Germline-derived CDR1 and CDR2 are LGHDT and YNNKEL (reference sequence). J gave up 2 bases and V 2 bases, and 3 bases lay outside the gene matches. The CDR3 is 15 residues long. In nucleotides, the CDR3 is TGTGCCAGCAGCCAACCAACAGGGGGCAACTATGGCTACACCTTC. Translating it yields CASSQPTGGNYGYTF.

The V and J genes are TRBV2 and TRBJ2-2; 8 bases match TRBD2. This CDR3 contains 14 residues. Germline V gene sequence: CDR1 SNHLY, CDR2 FYNNEI. J gave up 6 bases and V 4 bases, and 4 bases lay outside the gene matches. The CDR3 reads CASSAGGRSGELFF. CDR3 sequence (DNA): TGTGCCAGCAGTGCGGGGGGGCGGTCCGGGGAGCTGTTTTTT.

The J gene is TRBJ1-6, the V gene TRBV6-2 or TRBV6-3, with D uncertain. The CDR3 loop spans 15 amino acids. From germline, CDR1 is MNHEY and CDR2 SVGEGT. V dropped 0 bases and J dropped 8 bases, with 11 bases sitting between them. CDR3 nucleotide sequence: TGTGCCAGCAGTTACTCGGCTCCAGTCTATTCACCCCTCCACTTT. This translates into CASSYSAPVYSPLHF.

The J gene is TRBJ2-1, the V gene TRBV3-1 (or the pseudogene TRBV3-2), with TRBD1 matching 8 bases. Germline lookup yields CDR1 LGHDT and CDR2 YNNKEL (reference sequence). The CDR3 sequence is 13 residues long. J gave up 13 bases and V 2 bases, and 7 bases lay outside the gene matches. In DNA, the CDR3 is TGTGCCAGCAGCCAAAGCCTTGGACAGGGTCAGTTCTTC. This gives the protein CASSQSLGQGQFF.